The T cell receptor beta chain described here comes from a study of cytomegalovirus exposure and HLA in healthy donors. The PCR used 60 Vbeta and 13 Jbeta primers. The table came from immunoSEQ multiplex PCR; TCRdb's copy has only in-frame clones and leaves some out. The data show over 150,000 clones, with 70% to 90% seen just once and 0.8% to 1% held by the top ten. This CDR3 contains 12 residues. CDR1 MDHEN and CDR2 SYDVKM come from the germline V gene. V was cut by 11 bases and J by 2 bases, with 10 bases left in between. The chain links TRBV28 to TRBJ2-1, with D unresolved. The material sequenced was PBMCs. This receptor was obtained from a woman aged 25 to 39 in good health and CMV-seronegative. CDR3 in DNA: TGTGCCTCCGGAGCTACCTACAATGAGCAGTTCTTC. It yields the protein CASGATYNEQFF.